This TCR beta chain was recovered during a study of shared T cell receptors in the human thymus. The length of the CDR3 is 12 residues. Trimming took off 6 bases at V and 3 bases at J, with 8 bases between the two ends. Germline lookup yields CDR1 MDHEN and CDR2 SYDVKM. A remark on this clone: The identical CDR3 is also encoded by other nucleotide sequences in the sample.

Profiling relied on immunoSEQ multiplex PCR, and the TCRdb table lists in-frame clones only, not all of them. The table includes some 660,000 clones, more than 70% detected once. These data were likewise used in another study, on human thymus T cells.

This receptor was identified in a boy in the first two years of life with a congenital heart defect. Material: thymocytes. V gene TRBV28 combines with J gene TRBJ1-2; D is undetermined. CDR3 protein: CASSPGDYGYTF. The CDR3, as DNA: TGTGCCAGCAGCCCCGGTGACTATGGCTACACCTTC.